This TCR beta chain was profiled in a study of blood T cell repertoires in COVID-19. Study background: Some COVID-19 samples were acute and others convalescent; all came from the United States, Italy and Spain.

Two negative PCRs, clearance, or symptom resolution characterized the recovered Cohort 3 donors. This clone was counted a single time. Libraries were prepared by immunoSEQ multiplex PCR; TCRdb keeps only in-frame clonotypes and omits some of them. The sample lists about 200,000 clones; 70% to 90% were seen once. The sequence came from a woman under 30 who had recovered from COVID-19. The sample consisted of PBMCs or T cells enriched from blood (not recorded which).

CDR3 nucleotides: TGCGCCAGCAGCCCTACAGGGCTCCCCTACGAGCAGTACTTC. Residues: CASSPTGLPYEQYF. This chain uses TRBV10-2 with TRBJ2-7, with D possibly TRBD1 on 6 matching bases. Germline lookup yields CDR1 WSHSY and CDR2 SAAADI. The CDR3 totals 14 residues. Deletions cut 6 bases from V and 2 bases from J, with 14 bases between.